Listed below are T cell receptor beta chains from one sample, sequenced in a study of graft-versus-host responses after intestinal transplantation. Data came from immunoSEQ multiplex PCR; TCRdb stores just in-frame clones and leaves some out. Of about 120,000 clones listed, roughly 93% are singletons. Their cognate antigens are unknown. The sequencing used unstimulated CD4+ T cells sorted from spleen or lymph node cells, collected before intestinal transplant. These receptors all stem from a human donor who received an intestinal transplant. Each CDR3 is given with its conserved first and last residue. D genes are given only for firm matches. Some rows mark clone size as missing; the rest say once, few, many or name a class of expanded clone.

CASSLALGMNTEAFF	TGTGCCAGCAGCTTGGCCTTAGGGATGAACACTGAAGCTTTCTTT	.	TRBJ1-1	TRBV5-5	.
CASSVLGTTDTQYF	TGTGCCAGCAGCGTATTGGGAACCACAGATACGCAGTATTTT	.	TRBJ2-3	TRBV9	.
CAWNQLASGELFF	TGTGCCTGGAATCAATTAGCATCCGGGGAGCTGTTTTTT	.	TRBJ2-2	TRBV30	.
CASSLALGVDTQYF	TGCGCCAGCAGCTTGGCCCTAGGGGTTGATACGCAGTATTTT	.	TRBJ2-3	TRBV5-1	.
CASSLEGLGNTEAFF	TGCGCCAGCAGCTTGGAGGGACTAGGGAACACTGAAGCTTTCTTT	.	TRBJ1-1	TRBV5-1	.
CASRLARDSSNQPQHF	TGTGCAAGTCGCTTAGCGCGAGACAGTAGCAATCAGCCCCAGCATTTT	.	TRBJ1-5	TRBV12-2	.
CASSPPVNQPQHF	TGTGCCAGCAGCCCCCCGGTAAATCAGCCCCAGCATTTT	.	TRBJ1-5	TRBV9	.
CASSPGVSNQPQHF	TGCGCCAGCAGCCCGGGAGTTTCTAATCAGCCCCAGCATTTT	.	TRBJ1-5	TRBV5-1	.
CSAREGYGYTF	TGCAGTGCTAGGGAGGGCTATGGCTACACCTTC	.	TRBJ1-2	TRBV20-1	.
CASAVFQETQYF	TGTGCCAGCGCAGTGTTCCAAGAGACCCAGTACTTC	.	TRBJ2-5	TRBV28	.
CASSWAPRFYYEQYF	TGTGCCAGCAGTTGGGCCCCTCGGTTTTACTACGAGCAGTACTTC	.	TRBJ2-7	TRBV27	.
CASSLSGTPRSHEQYF	TGTGCCAGCAGTTTGAGTGGGACACCCAGATCCCACGAGCAGTACTTC	once	TRBJ2-7	TRBV28	.
CASSTWPSGEQFF	TGTGCCAGTAGTACTTGGCCTAGTGGTGAGCAGTTCTTC	.	TRBJ2-1	TRBV19	.
CASSVSSSIGEQYF	TGTGCCAGCAGCGTTTCGAGTAGCATAGGCGAGCAGTACTTC	once	TRBJ2-7	TRBV9	.
CASSYEGSGNTGELFF	TGTGCCAGCAGTTACGAGGGGAGTGGAAACACCGGGGAGCTGTTTTTT	.	TRBJ2-2	TRBV6-5	.
CASSQDGGPQHF	TGTGCCAGCAGCCAAGACGGTGGCCCCCAGCATTTT	.	TRBJ1-5	TRBV4-2	.
CASSLERSGRGELFF	TGCGCCAGCAGCTTGGAACGGAGCGGGAGGGGGGAGCTGTTTTTT	.	TRBJ2-2	TRBV5-1	TRBD2
CASGTDTVEQFF	TGTGCCAGCGGGACGGATACTGTTGAGCAGTTCTTC	.	TRBJ2-1	TRBV7-8	.
CASSPGGNTIYF	TGTGCCAGCAGCCCTGGTGGAAACACCATATATTTT	.	TRBJ1-3	TRBV7-3	.
CASSIDGANTEAFF	TGTGCCAGTAGTATAGATGGGGCAAACACTGAAGCTTTCTTT	.	TRBJ1-1	TRBV19	.
CASSIDPRLAGSSGELFF	TGTGCCAGTAGTATAGATCCCCGACTAGCGGGGTCATCCGGGGAGCTGTTTTTT	.	TRBJ2-2	TRBV19	TRBD2
CASSPKSISTGGNYGYTF	TGTGCCAGCTCACCAAAATCGATCTCGACAGGGGGAAACTATGGCTACACCTTC	.	TRBJ1-2	TRBV18	TRBD1
CASWGQNSNQPQHF	TGTGCCAGCTGGGGACAGAATAGCAATCAGCCCCAGCATTTT	.	TRBJ1-5	TRBV6-5	TRBD1
CASSSPGTAVPQHF	TGTGCCAGCAGTTCCCCCGGGACAGCCGTACCCCAGCATTTT	.	TRBJ1-5	TRBV6-6	TRBD1
CASSFSGNTGELFF	TGCGCCAGCAGCTTCAGCGGAAACACCGGGGAGCTGTTTTTT	.	TRBJ2-2	TRBV5-1	.
CASRTSGGTQYF	TGTGCCAGTCGGACTAGCGGAGGGACCCAGTACTTC	.	TRBJ2-5	TRBV19	TRBD2
CASRAPNEKLFF	TGTGCCAGCAGGGCGCCCAATGAAAAACTGTTTTTT	.	TRBJ1-4	TRBV6-5	.